This entry lists 2 T cell receptor beta chains sequenced from one sample in a study of blood T cell repertoires in COVID-19. Generated by immunoSEQ multiplex PCR, the TCRdb table keeps only in-frame clones and is missing some. The repertoire has more than 95,000 clones, 65% to 90% of them found once; the top ten carry under 4.5%. The material sequenced was peripheral blood. Receptors originate from a man in his fifties with acute or convalescent COVID-19.

The chain recombines TRBV5-1 with TRBJ1-1; 7 nucleotides line up with TRBD1. The V and J ends lost 4 bases and 1 base, in that order; junction bases with no gene match: 7. CDR1 is SGHRS, CDR2 YFSETQ, per germline. This CDR3 region has 15 residues. CDR3 region: CASSPRQGSNTEAFF. The CDR3 DNA reads TGCGCCAGCAGCCCCCGACAGGGATCGAACACTGAAGCTTTCTTT.

The V gene is TRBV27, the J gene TRBJ1-5; no reliable D call. Per germline, CDR1 MNHEY and CDR2 SMNVEV (reference sequence). Trimming took off 5 bases at V and 2 bases at J, with 13 bases between the two ends. The CDR3 spans 15 residues. The CDR3 DNA is TGTGCCAGCAGTCCTCAAGTGGCGGGCAATCAGCCCCAGCATTTT. Its protein is CASSPQVAGNQPQHF.